These 18 T cell receptor beta chains were all obtained from the same sample, sequenced in a study of T cell changes during pregnancy in multiple sclerosis. Repertoires were generated with immunoSEQ multiplex PCR, while TCRdb's copy carries only in-frame clones and drops some. The table lists about 40,000 clones, about 88% of them singletons. The material was CD4+ T cells from peripheral blood mononuclear cells, obtained in the first trimester of pregnancy. The origin of the receptors is a female donor with multiple sclerosis, enrolled in a pregnancy study.

DNA for the CDR3: TGTGCCACCAGCAGAGGAGGACAGGGGGCGAACTATGGCTACACCTTC. Its protein product is CATSRGGQGANYGYTF. The chain employs TRBV15 and TRBJ1-2; 11 nucleotides agree with TRBD1. The CDR3 has 16 residues. The V and J ends lost 1 base and 2 bases, in that order; junction bases with no gene match: 3. Germline V CDR1 and CDR2: LNHNV, YYDKDF (reference sequence). Supplemented by reference TRBV15 and TRBJ1-2, the full variable domain reads DAMVIQNPRYQVTQFGKPVTLSCSQTLNHNVMYWYQQKSSQAPKLLFHYYDKDFNNEADTPDNFQSRRPNTSFCFLDIRSPGLGDTAMYLCATSRGGQGANYGYTFGSGTRLTVV.

CDR3: CASSQELGRAFDEQFF. CDR3 nucleotide sequence: TGCGCCAGCAGCCAAGAATTGGGCAGGGCTTTCGATGAGCAGTTCTTC. The V call is TRBV4-1, the J call TRBJ2-1; D may be TRBD1 (5 bases). The V end lost 0 bases, the J end lost 8 bases, and 17 bases lay between the germline ends. The CDR3 runs 16 residues. Germline V CDR1 and CDR2: MGHRA, YSYEKL.

This sequence joins TRBV7-8 and TRBJ1-1; 7 nucleotides align to TRBD1. The CDR3 length is 17 residues. The V gene's germline CDR1 is SGHVS and CDR2 FQNEAQ. The V and J ends lost 3 bases and 3 bases, in that order; junction bases with no gene match: 13. This CDR3 is CASSFGPITGVDTEAFF. CDR3 nucleotide sequence: TGTGCCAGCAGCTTCGGCCCGATAACAGGGGTTGACACTGAAGCTTTCTTT.

This clone was seen once. The rearrangement joins TRBV19 to TRBJ2-3; D is perhaps TRBD2 (5 bases). The CDR3 extends over 16 amino acids. V lost 1 base, J lost 4 bases, and 15 bases lay in between. Germline V CDR1 and CDR2: LNHDA, SQIVND (reference sequence). The CDR3 loop reads CASSIAPLAGADTQYF. The CDR3 region has the DNA TGTGCCAGTAGTATAGCCCCGCTCGCCGGGGCAGATACGCAGTATTTT.

The chain links TRBV6-5 to TRBJ2-2; 7 bases are a match to TRBD1. CDR1 and CDR2 from the germline V gene are MNHEY and SVGAGI. This CDR3 has 16 residues. V shed 4 bases, J shed 2 bases, and the junction held 7 bases outside the gene matches. This CDR3 reads CASSWRTGLNTGELFF. CDR3 coding DNA: TGTGCCAGCAGTTGGAGGACAGGCTTAAACACCGGGGAGCTGTTTTTT.

The chain employs TRBV10-3 and TRBJ2-3; 9 positions agree with TRBD2. The J segment lost 2 bases and the V segment lost 4 bases, leaving 4 bases of the junction unmatched. Germline V lookup: CDR1 ENHRY, CDR2 SYGVKD. The CDR3 extends over 15 amino acids. Here the CDR3 DNA reads TGTGCCATCAGTGGGCTAGCGGGGCCCACAGATACGCAGTATTTT. This codes for CAISGLAGPTDTQYF.

The gene calls are TRBV11-2 and TRBJ2-5, with 10 bases matching TRBD1. This CDR3 is built from 14 residues. The trim removed 3 bases at V and 5 bases at J, leaving 3 bases unmatched. The germline V gene has CDR1 SGHAT and CDR2 FQNNGV. This CDR3 reads CASSFRTGGETQYF. CDR3 DNA sequence: TGTGCCAGCAGCTTCCGGACAGGGGGTGAGACCCAGTACTTC.

The V call is TRBV10-3, the J call TRBJ2-1; no clear D. Germline assignment: CDR1 ENHRY and CDR2 SYGVKD. This CDR3 is 14 amino acids long. V was pared by 8 bases and J by 2 bases, with 13 bases between. The CDR3 nucleotides are TGTGCCATCCGTCTAAGTGAAACCTACAATGAGCAGTTCTTC. Protein: CAIRLSETYNEQFF.

This clone was observed a few times. The V and J genes are TRBV27 and TRBJ2-2, with 7 bases aligning to TRBD2. Germline V lookup: CDR1 MNHEY, CDR2 SMNVEV (reference sequence). This CDR3 has 15 amino acids. The junction had 6 bases not matched to a gene; V was cut back by 2 bases and J by 6 bases. CDR3 residues: CASSLSGVVAGELFF. CDR3 bases: TGTGCCAGCAGTTTAAGCGGGGTCGTCGCCGGGGAGCTGTTTTTT.

V and J are TRBV6-5 and TRBJ1-5; no clear D. Trimming stripped 0 bases from V and 2 bases from J, with 5 bases between. The CDR3 loop spans 14 amino acids. Germline values: CDR1 MNHEY, CDR2 SVGAGI. The CDR3 region is CASSYSQGNQPQHF. CDR3 DNA sequence: TGTGCCAGCAGTTACTCGCAGGGCAATCAGCCCCAGCATTTT.

The rearrangement links TRBV19 to TRBJ2-6; a weak D match, TRBD1 (6 bases). This CDR3 has 14 amino acids. The germline V gene encodes CDR1 LNHDA and CDR2 SQIVND (reference sequence). V was shortened by 8 bases and J by 1 base, with 9 bases between the two germline ends. The chain's CDR3 is CASGGGSGANVLTF. CDR3 in DNA: TGTGCCAGTGGGGGCGGATCTGGGGCCAACGTCCTGACTTTC.

J is TRBJ2-7 and V is TRBV10-2; a weak D match, TRBD1 (5 bases). Germline CDR1 and CDR2: WSHSY and SAAADI. This CDR3 spans 13 amino acids. Between the trimmed V and J ends, which lost 1 base and 9 bases, there was a span of 13 bases. The chain's CDR3 is CASSELSTAAQYF. CDR3 bases: TGCGCCAGCAGTGAGTTATCGACAGCTGCGCAGTACTTC.

The V call is TRBV7-9, the J call TRBJ2-5, with TRBD1 matching over 9 bases. The trim removed 5 bases at V and 5 bases at J, leaving 15 bases unmatched. Germline V gives CDR1 SEHNR, CDR2 FQNEAQ (reference sequence). The CDR3 spans 17 residues. The CDR3 is CASSRADRDRVGETQYF. The DNA for the CDR3 is TGTGCCAGCAGCCGCGCCGACCGGGACAGGGTGGGGGAGACCCAGTACTTC.

The rearrangement joins TRBV18 to TRBJ2-1; perhaps TRBD1 as D (5 bases). The CDR3 length is 13 residues. Germline CDR1 KGHSH, CDR2 LQKENI. With 3 bases removed from V and 4 bases from J, the gap between germline ends came to 7 bases. CDR3 residues: CASSPTDYNEQFF. The CDR3, as DNA: TGTGCCAGCTCACCGACAGATTACAATGAGCAGTTCTTC. Together with reference TRBV18 and TRBJ2-1, the CDR3 gives the full variable domain: NAGVMQNPRHLVRRRGQEARLRCSPMKGHSHVYWYRQLPEEGLKFMVYLQKENIIDESGMPKERFSAEFPKEGPSILRIQQVVRGDSAAYFCASSPTDYNEQFFGPGTRLTVL.

This clone was picked up one time. The rearrangement joins TRBV12-5 to TRBJ2-7; D possibly corresponds to TRBD1 (5 bases). Between the trimmed V and J ends, which lost 3 bases and 2 bases, there was a span of 14 bases. CDR1 is LGHNT and CDR2 is FRNRAP in the germline V gene. The CDR3 consists of 15 residues. CDR3 DNA sequence: TGTGCTAGTGGTTTCCGCCCAGGGTTGCCCTACGAGCAGTACTTC. This encodes CASGFRPGLPYEQYF.

CDR3 nucleotides: TGTGCCAGCAGCGTCCTTACAGGGCTCGGAGTAGAGACCCAGTACTTC. Residues: CASSVLTGLGVETQYF. The chain carries TRBV9 and TRBJ2-5; weak D call: TRBD1 (6 bases). The CDR3 covers 16 residues. Germline V gene lookup returns CDR1 SGDLS and CDR2 YYNGEE. V shed 2 bases and J shed 4 bases, with 18 bases lying between them.

This chain uses TRBV10-3 with TRBJ2-1; 7 positions match TRBD2. Germline assignment: CDR1 ENHRY and CDR2 SYGVKD. V shed 8 bases and J 7 bases; nucleotides not matched to a gene: 2. The CDR3 length is 11 residues. This CDR3 reads CAIGRGNEQFF. CDR3 sequence (DNA): TGTGCCATCGGGAGGGGAAATGAGCAGTTCTTC.

The chain is built from TRBV5-8 and TRBJ2-5; 8 bases match TRBD1. The CDR3 loop spans 14 amino acids. The germline V gene has CDR1 SGHTS and CDR2 YDEGEE. Trimming at V came to 3 bases and at J to 4 bases, leaving 5 bases not matched to a gene. The chain's CDR3 is CASSSRTGRETQYF. The CDR3 DNA sequence: TGTGCCAGCAGCTCCCGGACAGGGAGAGAGACCCAGTACTTC.